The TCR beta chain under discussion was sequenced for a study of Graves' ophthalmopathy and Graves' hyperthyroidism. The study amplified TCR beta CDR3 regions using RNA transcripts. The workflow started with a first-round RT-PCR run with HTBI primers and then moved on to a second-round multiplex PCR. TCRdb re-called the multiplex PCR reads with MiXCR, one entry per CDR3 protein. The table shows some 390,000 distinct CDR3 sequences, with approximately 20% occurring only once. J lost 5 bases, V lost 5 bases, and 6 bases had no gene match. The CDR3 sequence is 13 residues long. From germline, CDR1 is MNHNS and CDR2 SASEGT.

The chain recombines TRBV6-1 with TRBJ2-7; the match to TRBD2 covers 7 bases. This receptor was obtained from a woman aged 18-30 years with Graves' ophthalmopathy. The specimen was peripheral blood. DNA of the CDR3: TGTGCCAGCAGTAAGCGACTAGCCAACGAGCAGTACTTC. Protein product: CASSKRLANEQYF.